The sequence of this T cell receptor (beta chain) was determined in a study of shared clonotypes between healthy human individuals. Germline trimming cut 3 bases from V and 7 bases from J; bases unmatched to any gene: 6. The CDR3 is 14 residues long. The germline V gene has CDR1 SGHTS and CDR2 YDEGEE. At a deep level, the assay was run. Only in-frame clones appear in the TCRdb table, and some are missing; sequencing was by immunoSEQ multiplex PCR. Of about 680,000 clones listed, about 91% are singletons. Positive CCR7 selection of CD45RO-negative cells yielded the naive CD8 cells, and terminally differentiated effector memory CD45RA+ cells were excluded.

What was sequenced was naive CD8+ T cells sorted from blood. The receptor comes from a man aged 25 to 45 in good health. The V gene is TRBV5-8, the J gene TRBJ2-2; 7 bases line up with TRBD1. The CDR3 DNA reads TGTGCCAGCAGCTGGGGGACAGATCACGGGGAGCTGTTTTTT. Protein: CASSWGTDHGELFF.